Below, one T cell receptor (beta chain) is given with its context. This entry belongs to a study of blood T cell repertoires in COVID-19. Study-wide background: Samples came from the United States, Italy and Spain, spanning acute and convalescent COVID-19.

With 8 bases removed from V and 7 bases from J, the gap between germline ends came to 15 bases. The CDR3 covers 12 residues. Germline V gene data show CDR1 as SNHLY and CDR2 as FYNNEI. Per the original data handling: The authors estimated nucleated cell counts from reference gene primer amplification. TCRdb keeps only in-frame clones here, not all; method: immunoSEQ multiplex PCR. Clone size and the V and J calls come from that table; the DNA yielded D and trimming. The sample has hundreds of thousands of clones; 75% to 90% are singletons. Participant-given clinical history determined each cohort assignment. Cohort 3 recovered donors had two negative PCRs, clearance, or symptom resolution.

The receptor was isolated from a woman under 30 who had recovered from COVID-19. The V call is TRBV2, the J call TRBJ2-7; D may be TRBD2 (8 bases). Sequencing used PBMCs or T cells enriched from blood (not recorded which). CDR3 loop: CASREGAREQYF. CDR3 nucleotides: TGTGCCAGCCGGGAGGGGGCGAGGGAGCAGTACTTC.